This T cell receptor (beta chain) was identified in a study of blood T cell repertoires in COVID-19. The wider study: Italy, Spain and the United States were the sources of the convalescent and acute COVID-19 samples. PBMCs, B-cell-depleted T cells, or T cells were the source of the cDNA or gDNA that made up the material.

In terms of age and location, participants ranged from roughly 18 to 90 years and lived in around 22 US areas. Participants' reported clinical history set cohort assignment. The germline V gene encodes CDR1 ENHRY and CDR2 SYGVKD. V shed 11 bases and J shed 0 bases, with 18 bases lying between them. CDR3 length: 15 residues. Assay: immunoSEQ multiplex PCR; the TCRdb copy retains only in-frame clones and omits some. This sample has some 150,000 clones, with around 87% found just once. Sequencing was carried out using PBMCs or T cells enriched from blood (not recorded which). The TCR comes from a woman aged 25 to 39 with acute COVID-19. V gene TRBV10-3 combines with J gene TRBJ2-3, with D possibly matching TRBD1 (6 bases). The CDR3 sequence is CASQLQGSSTDTQYF. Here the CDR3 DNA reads TGTGCCTCGCAATTACAGGGATCTAGCACAGATACGCAGTATTTT.